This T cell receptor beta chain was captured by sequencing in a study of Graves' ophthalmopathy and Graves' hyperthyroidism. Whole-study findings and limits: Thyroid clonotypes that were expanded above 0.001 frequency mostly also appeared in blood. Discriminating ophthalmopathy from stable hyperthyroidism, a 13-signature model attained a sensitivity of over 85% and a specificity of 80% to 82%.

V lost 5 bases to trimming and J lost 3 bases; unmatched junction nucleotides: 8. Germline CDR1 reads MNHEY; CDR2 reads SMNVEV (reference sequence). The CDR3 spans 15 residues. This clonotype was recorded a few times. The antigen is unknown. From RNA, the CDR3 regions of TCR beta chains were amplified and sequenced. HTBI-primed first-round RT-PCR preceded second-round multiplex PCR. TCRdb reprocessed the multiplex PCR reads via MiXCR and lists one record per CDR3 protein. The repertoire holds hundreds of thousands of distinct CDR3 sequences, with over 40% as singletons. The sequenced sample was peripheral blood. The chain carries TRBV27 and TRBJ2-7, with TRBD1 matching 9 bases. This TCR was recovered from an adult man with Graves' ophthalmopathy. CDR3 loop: CASSPQGAGGYEQYF. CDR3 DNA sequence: TGTGCCAGCAGTCCACAGGGGGCAGGTGGCTACGAGCAGTACTTC.